Below, 31 T cell receptor beta chains from the same sample are listed, as sequenced in a study of blood T cells in healthy people across ages. The second PCR ran roughly 6 to 11 cycles with a sample-barcoded 5' primer and J-beta primers. In TCRdb, the 5' RACE reads were re-called with MiXCR into one record per CDR3 protein. The table has 700,000 to 950,000 distinct CDR3 sequences, about 40% seen once. The sequencing input was blood. The receptors stem from a woman aged 55-69 years in good health.

This chain links TRBV30 with TRBJ1-4, with 8 bases that match TRBD1. The germline CDR1 and CDR2 sequences are GTSNPN and SVGIG (reference sequence). V was pared by 5 bases and J by 7 bases, with 6 bases of the junction left unmatched. CDR3 length equals 13 residues. CDR3 nucleotide sequence: TGTGCCTGGGCCACAGGGGGGGGTGAAAAACTGTTTTTT. The encoded protein is CAWATGGGEKLFF. The variable domain in full, with the rest retrieved from reference TRBV30 and TRBJ1-4, is SQTIHQWPATLVQPVGSPLSLECTVEGTSNPNLYWYRQAAGRGLQLLFYSVGIGQISSEVPQNLSASRPQDRQFILSSKKLLLSDSGFYLCAWATGGGEKLFFGSGTQLSVL.

The chain uses TRBV11-2 and TRBJ2-5; D not resolved. Trimming pared 0 bases from V and 11 bases from J, leaving 10 bases between. Per the germline V gene, CDR1 is SGHAT and CDR2 is FQNNGV. The CDR3 covers 12 residues. The CDR3 is CASSLEGGNQYF. DNA of the CDR3: TGTGCCAGCAGCTTAGAGGGTGGGAATCAGTACTTC.

As to this clonotype: This may be a read error, as it is one base from a much larger clone. The chain is built from TRBV7-2 and TRBJ2-1; maybe TRBD2 (6 bases). The last part of the DNA fits TRBJ2-7 better; the J call may be wrong. The germline CDR1 and CDR2 sequences are SGHTA and FQGNSA. This CDR3 has 16 residues. CDR3 protein: CASSLSHGSAYNEQYF. The CDR3 bases are TGTGCCAGCAGCTTATCACACGGGAGCGCCTACAATGAGCAGTACTTC.

This chain uses TRBV7-9 with TRBJ1-2; D is ambiguous. The V end lost 5 bases, the J end lost 2 bases, and 12 bases lay between the germline ends. Germline V gene data show CDR1 as SEHNR and CDR2 as FQNEAQ (reference sequence). This CDR3 is built from 14 residues. This CDR3 is CASSPSPSNYGYTF. In DNA, the CDR3 is TGTGCCAGCAGCCCGAGCCCTTCCAACTATGGCTACACCTTC.

Many counts were recorded for this clonotype. V and J are TRBV10-3 and TRBJ2-1; D might be TRBD1 (5 bases). This CDR3 contains 14 residues. Germline V CDR1 and CDR2: ENHRY, SYGVKD. The germline V and J ends were trimmed by 0 bases and 6 bases, with 9 bases remaining between them. This CDR3 is CAISESSRVNEQFF. CDR3 sequence (DNA): TGTGCCATCAGTGAGTCGAGCAGGGTCAATGAGCAGTTCTTC.

In this sample, this clonotype turned up a few times. The rearrangement joins TRBV20-1 to TRBJ2-5; maybe TRBD1 (5 bases). Germline V gives CDR1 DFQATT, CDR2 SNEGSKA (reference sequence). The CDR3 is 11 amino acids. Trimming pared 5 bases from V and 2 bases from J, leaving 6 bases between. CDR3 protein: CSAAGQETQYF. The CDR3 region has the DNA TGCAGTGCTGCAGGGCAAGAGACCCAGTACTTC.

This clonotype occurred a few times. This chain connects TRBV6-1 to TRBJ2-6; TRBD1 matches 11 bases. V shed 9 bases and J 2 bases; nucleotides not matched to a gene: 3. The CDR3 runs to 15 residues. CDR1 is MNHNS and CDR2 is SASEGT in the germline V gene. This chain's CDR3 is CASPGQGAGANVLTF. CDR3 nucleotides: TGTGCCAGTCCGGGACAGGGGGCTGGGGCCAACGTCCTGACTTTC.

The sample holds many counts of this clonotype. The chain couples TRBV4-2 to TRBJ2-5; 7 positions match TRBD1. This CDR3 region has 15 residues. Germline V CDR1 and CDR2: LGHNA, YNFKEQ. The V segment lost 1 base and the J segment 5 bases; nucleotides outside the gene matches: 7. The CDR3 sequence is CASSQGTGVGETQYF. The CDR3 DNA reads TGTGCCAGCAGCCAAGGCACAGGGGTTGGCGAGACCCAGTACTTC.

V is TRBV15 and J is TRBJ2-3; 7 bases agree with TRBD2. V shed 3 bases, J shed 5 bases, and the junction held 8 bases outside the gene matches. CDR1 is LNHNV, CDR2 YYDKDF, per germline (reference sequence). This CDR3 spans 15 amino acids. This CDR3 is CATSSSAGEVDTQYF. The CDR3 DNA sequence: TGTGCCACCAGCAGCTCGGCGGGGGAGGTAGATACGCAGTATTTT.

This clonotype appeared a single time. A read error may be the cause here, since a much bigger clone is one base away. The J gene is TRBJ2-1, the V gene TRBV18; 9 bases map to TRBD2. The J call may be incorrect, as the DNA end agrees better with TRBJ2-7. Germline lookup yields CDR1 KGHSH and CDR2 LQKENI. The CDR3 spans 19 residues. The CDR3, as DNA: TGTGCCAGCTCACCACCGGTGACTAGCGGACCCAGCTCCTACAATGAGCAGTACTTC. It translates to CASSPPVTSGPSSYNEQYF.

This clonotype was seen more than once but under ten times. The rearrangement joins TRBV9 to TRBJ1-6; 7 bases fit TRBD1. There are 15 residues in the CDR3. V gave up 3 bases and J gave up 8 bases; unmatched junction bases: 8. Germline CDR1 is SGDLS and CDR2 is YYNGEE. CDR3 residues: CASSAGQERYSPLHF. The CDR3 DNA is TGTGCCAGCAGCGCCGGACAGGAAAGATATTCACCCCTCCACTTT.

The V and J genes are TRBV18 and TRBJ1-6; D ambiguous. Trimming removed 3 bases from V and 8 bases from J, with 11 bases in between. Germline V gives CDR1 KGHSH, CDR2 LQKENI. This CDR3 has 14 residues. As DNA, the CDR3 is TGTGCCAGCTCACCGGGCAGCGAACATTCACCCCTCCACTTT. It codes for CASSPGSEHSPLHF. Full variable domain (rest looked up from reference TRBV18 and TRBJ1-6): NAGVMQNPRHLVRRRGQEARLRCSPMKGHSHVYWYRQLPEEGLKFMVYLQKENIIDESGMPKERFSAEFPKEGPSILRIQQVVRGDSAAYFCASSPGSEHSPLHFGNGTRLTVT.

The sample holds a few counts of this clonotype. The CDR3 region has the DNA TGTGCCAGCATTGAGGACAGGGAGGGTGGCTACACCTTC. It yields the protein CASIEDREGGYTF. V and J are TRBV2 and TRBJ1-2; 8 nucleotides agree with TRBD1. CDR3 length equals 13 residues. V shed 7 bases and J 7 bases; nucleotides not matched to a gene: 8. Looked up from germline, CDR1 is SNHLY and CDR2 is FYNNEI.

The chain couples TRBV12-3 or TRBV12-4 to TRBJ2-1; D remains unclear. This CDR3 has 13 residues. Trimming took 5 bases from V and 7 from J, leaving 12 bases between them. CDR3 sequence (DNA): TGTGCCAGCAGTGTAGTCCAGTCGAATGAGCAGTTCTTC. Protein sequence: CASSVVQSNEQFF.

The V call is TRBV5-1, the J call TRBJ2-6; 7 bases are a match to TRBD1. The CDR3 has 18 residues. V lost 1 base, J lost 2 bases, and 9 bases stayed unmatched. Germline V lookup: CDR1 SGHRS, CDR2 YFSETQ. The CDR3 DNA sequence: TGCGCCAGCAGCTTGACGGGCCCAGGGGGAACTGGGGCCAACGTCCTGACTTTC. Protein sequence: CASSLTGPGGTGANVLTF.

This clonotype came up a few times. The chain is built from TRBV25-1 and TRBJ1-1; TRBD1 might be the D (5 bases). Looked up from germline, CDR1 is MGHDK and CDR2 is SYGVNS. This CDR3 region has 15 residues. V was cut by 7 bases and J by 0 bases, with 15 bases left in between. The CDR3 is CASTPSRGMNTEAFF. The CDR3, as DNA: TGTGCCAGCACCCCTAGTCGGGGGATGAACACTGAAGCTTTCTTT.

This clonotype came up a few times. The V and J genes are TRBV20-1 and TRBJ2-7; the D is unclear. The J call may be mistaken, given a closer DNA end match to TRBJ2-5. Germline V CDR1 and CDR2: DFQATT, SNEGSKA (reference sequence). The CDR3 sequence is 8 residues long. In nucleotides, the CDR3 is TGCAGTGTTGGGACCCAGTACTTC. Translating it yields CSVGTQYF.

This chain links TRBV6-2 or TRBV6-3 with TRBJ2-1, with 7 bases identical to TRBD2. The DNA end favors TRBJ2-7, so the J call may be wrong. The CDR3 has 18 amino acids. The germline V gene has CDR1 MNHEY and CDR2 SVGEGT. The CDR3 bases are TGTGCCAGCATTGTGACGGGAGGCCCTGTTCACTCCTACAATGAGCAGTACTTC. This translates into CASIVTGGPVHSYNEQYF.

Regarding this clonotype: This clone may be a read error of a much larger clone one base away. The chain employs TRBV29-1 and TRBJ2-7; tentative D call: TRBD1 (6 bases). CDR3 length: 14 amino acids. Germline CDR1 reads SQVTM; CDR2 reads ANQGSEA. Trimming left V 0 bases short and J 6 bases short, with 15 bases between. CDR3 sequence (DNA): TGCAGCGTTGAAGATCCTGCAGGGGTGTGCGAGCAGTACTTC. Its translation: CSVEDPAGVCEQYF.

The table lists this clonotype with a few counts. The chain is built from TRBV5-1 and TRBJ2-7; 9 bases are a match to TRBD1. CDR3 size: 14 residues. The junction had 10 bases not matched to a gene; V was cut back by 5 bases and J by 7 bases. Germline V gene lookup returns CDR1 SGHRS and CDR2 YFSETQ. DNA for the CDR3: TGCGCCAGCAGTAGGGACAGGGCAGAAGAAGAGCAGTACTTC. It yields the protein CASSRDRAEEEQYF.

A few counts support this clonotype. The genes are TRBV6-5 and TRBJ2-5; D may be TRBD1 (6 bases). The CDR3 has 14 amino acids. Trimming pared 8 bases from V and 5 bases from J, leaving 18 bases between. From germline, CDR1 is MNHEY and CDR2 SVGAGI. CDR3 DNA sequence: TGTGCCAGCCGCCTCAAACAGGGTGATGAGACCCAGTACTTC. Its protein product is CASRLKQGDETQYF.

Worth noting for this clonotype: This could be a read error, since a much larger clone is one nucleotide away. As the CDR3 is not closed by the conserved phenylalanine or tryptophan, this likely results from a read error. This rearrangement joins TRBV20-1 to TRBJ2-4; D might be TRBD2 (5 bases). V was shortened by 3 bases and J by 0 bases, with 9 bases between the two germline ends. This CDR3 has 14 residues. Germline CDR1 DFQATT, CDR2 SNEGSKA (reference sequence). The CDR3: CSASSGLAKNIQYL. The DNA of the CDR3 is TGCAGTGCTAGTTCAGGACTAGCCAAAAACATTCAGTACTTA.

Details on this clonotype: Relative to the germline gene, one junction end is altered; a read error may explain this. This sequence joins TRBV4-2 and TRBJ2-3; D is possibly TRBD1 (5 bases). From germline, CDR1 is LGHNA and CDR2 YNFKEQ. The CDR3 is 14 amino acids. CDR3 region: CANSPGHTDDTQYF. CDR3 bases: TGTGCCAACAGCCCTGGACACACCGACGATACGCAGTATTTT.

The rearrangement links TRBV27 to TRBJ1-2; 7 bases map to TRBD1. Germline CDR1 is MNHEY and CDR2 is SMNVEV (reference sequence). The CDR3 contains 14 residues. Trimming cost V 6 bases and J 6 bases; bases outside gene matches: 10. The CDR3 spells CASSPWTGHHGYTF. The CDR3 bases are TGTGCCAGCAGCCCATGGACAGGTCACCATGGCTACACCTTC.

The chain combines TRBV6-2 or TRBV6-3 with TRBJ2-1, with D possibly TRBD2 on 6 matching bases. The CDR3 extends over 15 amino acids. Trimming left V 4 bases short and J 0 bases short, with 10 bases between. Germline V gene data show CDR1 as MNHEY and CDR2 as SVGEGT. CDR3 coding DNA: TGTGCCAGCAGTTCCTATAGCGGCTCCTACAATGAGCAGTTCTTC. Protein product: CASSSYSGSYNEQFF.

On this clonotype: A read error may explain this, as a much larger clone is one base away. This rearrangement joins TRBV12-5 to TRBJ2-4; no clear D gene. The CDR3 totals 13 residues. Germline loops: CDR1 LGHNT, CDR2 FRNRAP. Trimming stripped 4 bases from V and 13 bases from J, with 17 bases between. The CDR3 reads CASGSKQNNEQYF. CDR3 DNA: TGTGCTAGTGGTTCGAAACAAAACAATGAGCAGTACTTC.

V usage is TRBV4-1 and J usage is TRBJ1-5; 7 bases are shared with TRBD1. With V trimmed by 4 bases and J by 5 bases, 5 bases remained unmatched. Germline CDR1 MGHRA, CDR2 YSYEKL. The CDR3 length is 14 residues. The CDR3 DNA follows: TGCGCCAGCAGCCCCAGACAGGGCGATCAGCCCCAGCATTTT. This gives the protein CASSPRQGDQPQHF.

This clonotype was observed a handful of times. The chain recombines TRBV4-2 with TRBJ2-3; 8 bases map to TRBD2. CDR1 and CDR2 (germline): LGHNA, YNFKEQ. This CDR3 comprises 17 residues. V lost 0 bases, J lost 0 bases, and 5 bases stayed unmatched. CDR3 region: CASSQDLAGSSTDTQYF. CDR3 DNA sequence: TGTGCCAGCAGCCAAGACCTAGCGGGTTCTAGCACAGATACGCAGTATTTT.

The chain recombines TRBV7-2 with TRBJ2-7; D is uncertain. Per germline, CDR1 SGHTA and CDR2 FQGNSA. V shed 3 bases and J shed 7 bases, with 10 bases lying between them. This CDR3 spans 12 amino acids. The CDR3, as DNA: TGTGCCAGCAGCTTCGGAAGTCGAGAGCAGTACTTC. This codes for CASSFGSREQYF.

This clonotype was found a few times. This chain joins TRBV5-1 and TRBJ1-1, with 8 bases identical to TRBD1. This CDR3 region has 15 residues. V lost 4 bases and J lost 4; bases outside the gene matches: 9. Germline CDR1 SGHRS, CDR2 YFSETQ. The DNA for the CDR3 is TGCGCCAGCAGCAACGGACAGGGAGGGAGCACTGAAGCTTTCTTT. Amino acid sequence: CASSNGQGGSTEAFF.

The chain couples TRBV7-3 to TRBJ2-1; D is uncertain. This CDR3 has 15 residues. The V end lost 5 bases, the J end lost 3 bases, and 14 bases lay between the germline ends. The germline CDR1 and CDR2 sequences are SGHTA and FQGTGA. The CDR3 region has the DNA TGTGCCAGCAGCCAAGGGCGGACGAGCTACAATGAGCAGTTCTTC. Its protein is CASSQGRTSYNEQFF.